The 15 T cell receptor beta chains in this list originate from one sample, sequenced in a study of CD8 T cell repertoires and HIV-1 epitope variants. Sequencing used immunoSEQ multiplex PCR; TCRdb keeps in-frame clones, though not all of them. The profile shows several thousand clones, 55% to 70% of them singletons. Their target antigens are unknown. Sequencing was performed on cultured CD8+ T cells derived from PBMCs. The receptors originated from a male donor with HIV.

The chain links TRBV15 to TRBJ1-5, with D maybe TRBD1 (5 bases). The CDR3 has 14 amino acids. The germline CDR1 and CDR2 sequences are LNHNV and YYDKDF (reference sequence). The V end lost 6 bases, the J end lost 1 base, and 10 bases lay between the germline ends. The CDR3 sequence: CATRDWDSNQPQHF. CDR3 sequence (DNA): TGTGCCACCAGAGATTGGGACAGCAATCAGCCCCAGCATTTT.

This chain joins TRBV28 and TRBJ1-2; TRBD1 might be the D (6 bases). V lost 3 bases, J lost 7 bases, and 15 bases lay in between. The CDR3 runs 14 residues. CDR1 is MDHEN, CDR2 SYDVKM, per germline. In DNA, the CDR3 is TGTGCCAGCAGTTTCGCCGGACCCAGGGGTGGCTACACCTTC. This codes for CASSFAGPRGGYTF.

The V gene is TRBV5-4, the J gene TRBJ1-2, with TRBD1 identical over 7 bases. The germline V gene has CDR1 SGHNT and CDR2 YYREEE (reference sequence). The length of the CDR3 is 14 residues. J was trimmed by 7 bases and V by 5 bases; bases with no gene match: 11. The CDR3 sequence: CASSSPRGPSGYTF. The CDR3 DNA sequence: TGTGCCAGCAGTTCTCCGAGGGGGCCGAGTGGCTACACCTTC.

The chain joins TRBV5-1 to TRBJ2-7, with D possibly being TRBD1 or TRBD2 (6 bases each). The CDR3 totals 15 residues. Trimming took 0 bases from V and 3 from J, leaving 13 bases between them. Per the germline V gene, CDR1 is SGHRS and CDR2 is YFSETQ. The CDR3 sequence is CASSLGYGGGYEQYF. The DNA of the CDR3 is TGCGCCAGCAGCTTGGGATATGGAGGGGGCTACGAGCAGTACTTC.

The chain combines TRBV6-5 with TRBJ2-1; D call uncertain. From germline, CDR1 is MNHEY and CDR2 SVGAGI. V was cut by 5 bases and J by 0 bases, with 11 bases left in between. There are 15 residues in the CDR3. CDR3: CASSTSSSSYNEQFF. The CDR3 nucleotides read TGTGCCAGCAGTACCTCGTCTAGCTCCTACAATGAGCAGTTCTTC.

V and J are TRBV7-2 and TRBJ2-3; unclear D gene. Trimming cost V 2 bases and J 5 bases, with 5 bases left between them. The CDR3 length is 12 residues. In germline, CDR1 is SGHTA, CDR2 FQGNSA. The CDR3 DNA sequence: TGTGCCAGCAGCTTATACGGAGATACGCAGTATTTT. This translates into CASSLYGDTQYF. Full variable domain (outside the CDR3, taken from reference TRBV7-2 and TRBJ2-3): GAGVSQSPSNKVTEKGKDVELRCDPISGHTALYWYRQSLGQGLEFLIYFQGNSAPDKSGLPSDRFSAERTGGSVSTLTIQRTQQEDSAVYLCASSLYGDTQYFGPGTRLTVL.

The CDR3 protein is CASIEGGAANTEAFF. As DNA, the CDR3 is TGTGCCAGCATCGAGGGGGGGGCGGCGAACACTGAAGCTTTCTTT. The chain combines TRBV6-5 with TRBJ1-1; tentatively, D is TRBD1 (6 bases). Germline-derived CDR1 and CDR2 are MNHEY and SVGAGI. This CDR3 contains 15 residues. Trimming took off 7 bases at V and 1 base at J, with 16 bases between the two ends.

The CDR3 bases are TGTGCCAGCAGTCTGAGCAGTCACAATGAGCAGTTCTTC. Translating it yields CASSLSSHNEQFF. The rearrangement links TRBV28 to TRBJ2-1; no reliable D call. Germline CDR1 MDHEN, CDR2 SYDVKM. V dropped 5 bases and J dropped 5 bases, with 10 bases sitting between them. The CDR3 has 13 amino acids.

This clone is medium-sized in the sample. V and J are TRBV4-2 and TRBJ2-7; D is possibly TRBD1 or TRBD2 (5 bases each). Per the germline V gene, CDR1 is LGHNA and CDR2 is YNFKEQ. Trimming removed 4 bases at V and 5 bases at J, with 15 bases between. The CDR3 length is 14 residues. The CDR3 DNA reads as TGTGCCAGCAGCCCTACAGGCGGGCGGGACGAGCAGTACTTC. This codes for CASSPTGGRDEQYF.

The gene calls are TRBV5-6 and TRBJ2-7; D not resolved. V lost 0 bases and J 0 bases, leaving 10 bases between the germline ends. The CDR3 runs 15 residues. In germline, CDR1 is SGHDT, CDR2 YYEEEE. CDR3 in amino acids: CASSLGGRLSYEQYF. CDR3 nucleotide sequence: TGTGCCAGCAGCTTGGGCGGCAGACTCTCCTACGAGCAGTACTTC.

This sequence joins TRBV4-1 and TRBJ2-7, with D possibly TRBD1 on 6 matching bases. The V gene's germline CDR1 is MGHRA and CDR2 YSYEKL. CDR3 length: 14 amino acids. V shed 0 bases and J shed 6 bases, with 12 bases lying between them. CDR3: CASSQDRGESEQYF. For the CDR3, the DNA is TGCGCCAGCAGCCAAGACAGGGGCGAATCCGAGCAGTACTTC.

The chain recombines TRBV9 with TRBJ2-2, with 7 nucleotides matching TRBD2. The V gene end was trimmed by 0 bases and the J gene end by 2 bases; junction bases not matched to a gene: 7. The CDR3 is 17 residues long. CDR1 is SGDLS and CDR2 is YYNGEE in the germline V gene. CDR3 amino acids: CASSVEAGRGNTGELFF. The DNA for the CDR3 is TGTGCCAGCAGCGTAGAAGCAGGGAGGGGTAACACCGGGGAGCTGTTTTTT.

This clone appeared a few times. The CDR3 DNA reads TGTGCCAGCAGCGAGACAGGGGTCTTGGGGGAGCAGTACTTC. Amino acids: CASSETGVLGEQYF. The gene calls are TRBV9 and TRBJ2-7, with 8 nucleotides matching TRBD1. CDR3 length: 14 amino acids. Germline CDR1 and CDR2: SGDLS and YYNGEE. J lost 7 bases, V lost 3 bases, and 9 bases had no gene match.

CDR3 in DNA: TGTGCCAGCAGCTTAGGGGAGGGGGCCAGTTCACCCCTCCACTTT. Translated: CASSLGEGASSPLHF. V and J are TRBV7-6 and TRBJ1-6; 7 bases match TRBD1. The CDR3 runs to 15 residues. V shed 1 base, J shed 9 bases, and the junction held 6 bases outside the gene matches. Per germline, CDR1 SGHVS and CDR2 FNYEAQ.

This clone has more than one count but fewer than ten. The rearrangement links TRBV5-6 to TRBJ2-2; D not resolved. Trimming removed 4 bases at V and 1 base at J, with 8 bases between. The CDR3 runs to 14 residues. CDR1 is SGHDT and CDR2 is YYEEEE in the germline V gene. CDR3 protein: CASSPEMNTGELFF. The CDR3 region has the DNA TGTGCCAGCAGCCCGGAGATGAACACCGGGGAGCTGTTTTTT.